The 3 T cell receptor beta chains reported below all come from one sample, sequenced in a study of beta chain features in type 1 diabetes. General study results and limits: People with Type 1 diabetes carried modestly yet significantly shorter TCRB CDR3s in all four CD4+ subsets.

Reverse transcription of all isolated RNA meant that expressed TCRB transcripts were sequenced. The method was immunoSEQ multiplex PCR; TCRdb's version includes in-frame clones alone and lacks a portion of them. This table holds under 300,000 clones, approximately 15% found once. Their specific antigens are unknown. The sample was naive CD4+ T cells from blood. These receptors were taken from a man aged 25-45 years with type 1 diabetes.

The rearrangement links TRBV10-3 to TRBJ2-1; 11 bases map to TRBD2. CDR1 and CDR2 (germline): ENHRY, SYGVKD. J was trimmed by 15 bases and V by 11 bases; bases with no gene match: 9. This CDR3 has 11 residues. The CDR3 DNA is TGTGCCGCCCGAACTAGCGGGGGTAGGTTCTTC. Protein sequence: CAARTSGGRFF.

This clone was seen more than once but under ten times. Other nucleotide sequences from this sample produce the same CDR3. The V gene is TRBV7-9, the J gene TRBJ2-3; 7 bases are shared with TRBD2. Per the germline V gene, CDR1 is SEHNR and CDR2 is FQNEAQ (reference sequence). This CDR3 is built from 15 residues. V lost 1 base to trimming and J lost 3 bases; unmatched junction nucleotides: 4. CDR3 sequence (DNA): TGTGCCAGCAGCTTAGGACTAGCCGGTACAGATACGCAGTATTTT. Amino acids: CASSLGLAGTDTQYF.

This chain joins TRBV4-1 and TRBJ2-1; TRBD2 is a possible D gene (7 bases). This CDR3 comprises 14 residues. Germline loops: CDR1 MGHRA, CDR2 YSYEKL. The ends were cut back, 3 bases at V and 8 bases at J, with 14 bases in the middle. The CDR3 loop is CASSQGGGRDEQFF. CDR3 DNA: TGCGCCAGCAGCCAGGGAGGGGGACGGGATGAGCAGTTCTTC.